The 5 T cell receptor beta chains presented below share a single source sample, sequenced in a study of cytomegalovirus exposure and HLA in healthy donors. The PCR used 60 Vbeta and 13 Jbeta primers. Using immunoSEQ multiplex PCR, the repertoire was profiled, and TCRdb retains in-frame clones only, with some absent. The sample carries 150,000 or so clones, 80% to 85% recorded once. Sequencing used PBMCs. All receptors come from a man aged 45-60 years in good health and CMV-seropositive.

The rearrangement joins TRBV5-1 to TRBJ2-1; D might be TRBD1 (5 bases). Trimming cost V 2 bases and J 1 base, with 13 bases left between them. The CDR3 loop spans 16 amino acids. Germline CDR1 is SGHRS and CDR2 is YFSETQ. The CDR3 sequence is CASSLSWTLSYNEQFF. CDR3 nucleotides: TGCGCCAGCAGCTTATCTTGGACACTTTCCTACAATGAGCAGTTCTTC.

This clone turned up a few times. This chain connects TRBV25-1 to TRBJ2-5, with 10 bases that match TRBD1. The germline V gene encodes CDR1 MGHDK and CDR2 SYGVNS. Trimming took 3 bases from V and 5 from J; bases not matched to a gene: 12. This CDR3 has 17 amino acids. The CDR3: CASSEGLGTGVSETQYF. CDR3 sequence (DNA): TGTGCCAGCAGTGAGGGTCTCGGGACAGGGGTTTCGGAGACCCAGTACTTC.

The CDR3 loop is CASSVGDRAGNTIYF. In DNA form, the CDR3 reads TGTGCCAGCAGCGTAGGGGACAGGGCTGGAAACACCATATATTTT. The gene calls are TRBV9 and TRBJ1-3; 9 nucleotides match TRBD1. V was clipped by 0 bases and J by 2 bases; unmatched bases: 0. Germline V gene lookup returns CDR1 SGDLS and CDR2 YYNGEE. The CDR3 is 15 amino acids.

This clone was observed a single time. The V and J genes are TRBV2 and TRBJ1-5; TRBD1 agrees at 11 bases. CDR1 and CDR2 (germline): SNHLY, FYNNEI. Trimming took 2 bases from V and 6 from J; bases not matched to a gene: 9. This CDR3 is 17 amino acids long. CDR3 region: CASSEWEDRGRGQPQHF. The DNA of the CDR3 is TGTGCCAGCAGTGAATGGGAGGACAGGGGGCGAGGTCAGCCCCAGCATTTT. Complete variable domain (other parts from reference TRBV2 and TRBJ1-5): EPEVTQTPSHQVTQMGQEVILRCVPISNHLYFYWYRQILGQKVEFLVSFYNNEISEKSEIFDDQFSVERPDGSNFTLKIRSTKLEDSAMYFCASSEWEDRGRGQPQHFGDGTRLSIL.

This clone was detected only a few times. The chain uses TRBV27 and TRBJ2-7; 11 nucleotides line up with TRBD1. Germline assignment: CDR1 MNHEY and CDR2 SMNVEV (reference sequence). V trimming: 5 bases; J trimming: 4 bases; junction bases outside the gene matches: 7. This CDR3 has 15 residues. In DNA, the CDR3 is TGTGCCAGCAGTCCGCCCGGACAGGGGGCGTACGAGCAGTACTTC. It yields the protein CASSPPGQGAYEQYF.